These 16 T cell receptor beta chains originate from one sample sequenced in a study of long-term antiretroviral therapy in people with HIV. Running of the v3.0 immunoSEQ assay took place at survey level. The protocol was immunoSEQ multiplex PCR, while the TCRdb copy is restricted to in-frame clones and leaves out a portion. The sample has about 15,000 clones; about 81% are singletons. The specimen was unsorted PBMCs, collected 0.3 years after starting antiretroviral therapy. Receptors originate from a man between 18 and 35 years old with HIV.

V usage is TRBV5-4 and J usage is TRBJ1-6, with a tentative D call TRBD1 (6 bases). Germline values: CDR1 SGHNT, CDR2 YYREEE (reference sequence). The V and J ends lost 3 bases and 5 bases respectively, with 9 bases between them. The CDR3 has 14 amino acids. Here the CDR3 DNA reads TGTGCCAGCAGCTCGGGACATAATAATTCACCCCTCCACTTT. It specifies CASSSGHNNSPLHF.

This clone has a single count. The chain joins TRBV28 to TRBJ1-1; TRBD1 agrees at 7 bases. The trim removed 4 bases at V and 1 base at J, leaving 6 bases unmatched. The CDR3 totals 15 residues. Germline CDR1 reads MDHEN; CDR2 reads SYDVKM. CDR3 coding DNA: TGTGCCAGCAGTTCGCCACAGGGGCAGAACACTGAAGCTTTCTTT. Protein sequence: CASSSPQGQNTEAFF.

This clone was seen a single time. The chain carries TRBV5-5 and TRBJ1-1; no firm D call. Germline V CDR1 and CDR2: SGHKS, YYEKEE (reference sequence). The CDR3 consists of 12 residues. V lost 3 bases, J lost 0 bases, and 3 bases lay in between. The CDR3 DNA reads TGTGCCAGCAGCTCTATGAACACTGAAGCTTTCTTT. Translating gives CASSSMNTEAFF.

The V call is TRBV2, the J call TRBJ2-7, with D possibly matching TRBD2 (6 bases). Germline values: CDR1 SNHLY, CDR2 FYNNEI. The CDR3 is 14 amino acids. V lost 3 bases, J lost 5 bases, and 14 bases lay in between. The CDR3 sequence is CASSDWDGGDEQYF. CDR3 DNA: TGTGCCAGCAGTGACTGGGACGGGGGTGACGAGCAGTACTTC.

This rearrangement joins TRBV5-6 to TRBJ1-1; possibly TRBD1 for D (6 bases). Germline V lookup: CDR1 SGHDT, CDR2 YYEEEE. The ends were cut back, 1 base at V and 4 bases at J, with 8 bases in the middle. The CDR3 is 13 residues long. The CDR3 loop is CASSLRGGTEAFF. The CDR3 nucleotides read TGTGCCAGCAGCTTGCGAGGGGGCACTGAAGCTTTCTTT.

This clone came up once. The chain has TRBV5-6 and TRBJ1-2; 8 bases map to TRBD1. The germline V gene has CDR1 SGHDT and CDR2 YYEEEE. The trim removed 0 bases at V and 3 bases at J, leaving 7 bases unmatched. The CDR3 length is 16 residues. In nucleotides, the CDR3 is TGTGCCAGCAGCTTGGATTCGACAGGGGATTACTATGGCTACACCTTC. Translating gives CASSLDSTGDYYGYTF.

The chain carries TRBV4-1 and TRBJ2-7; no definite D call. Trimming pared 1 base from V and 3 bases from J, leaving 19 bases between. This CDR3 spans 17 amino acids. Germline V lookup: CDR1 MGHRA, CDR2 YSYEKL. This CDR3 reads CASSQVTRSPEYYEQYF. The CDR3 region has the DNA TGCGCCAGCAGCCAAGTTACAAGGTCCCCCGAGTACTACGAGCAGTACTTC.

The chain couples TRBV7-2 to TRBJ2-1; 7 bases are shared with TRBD2. The CDR3 extends over 14 amino acids. Germline V lookup: CDR1 SGHTA, CDR2 FQGNSA. J was trimmed by 8 bases and V by 4 bases; bases with no gene match: 8. The CDR3 spells CASSSPRGVHEQFF. Written as DNA, the CDR3 is TGTGCCAGCAGCTCCCCACGGGGGGTCCATGAGCAGTTCTTC.

The J gene is TRBJ2-7, the V gene TRBV5-6, with TRBD1 matching over 7 bases. The CDR3 has 18 amino acids. Trimming at V came to 1 base and at J to 3 bases, leaving 16 bases not matched to a gene. CDR1 SGHDT and CDR2 YYEEEE come from the germline V gene. DNA for the CDR3: TGTGCCAGCAGCTTGTATCGAACCGGGACAGCTGAATACTACGAGCAGTACTTC. Its protein is CASSLYRTGTAEYYEQYF.

The gene calls are TRBV30 and TRBJ1-1, with D maybe TRBD1 (5 bases). CDR3 length equals 13 residues. Germline loops: CDR1 GTSNPN, CDR2 SVGIG (reference sequence). V lost 0 bases and J lost 4, with 9 bases in between. CDR3 region: CAWSVTGGTEAFF. DNA of the CDR3: TGTGCCTGGAGTGTCACAGGTGGCACTGAAGCTTTCTTT.

This chain uses TRBV6-6 with TRBJ1-2, with 7 bases fitting TRBD1. This CDR3 comprises 14 residues. The V segment lost 6 bases and the J segment 0 bases; nucleotides outside the gene matches: 4. Germline V gene data show CDR1 as MNHNY and CDR2 as SVGAGI (reference sequence). CDR3 coding DNA: TGTGCCAGCAGGGGACAGCTTACTAACTATGGCTACACCTTC. It specifies CASRGQLTNYGYTF.

CDR3 in amino acids: CASSPVGVSSSYEQYV. Here the CDR3 DNA reads TGTGCCAGCAGTCCCGTAGGTGTGTCGAGCTCCTACGAGCAGTACGTC. V is TRBV28 and J is TRBJ2-7, with no clear D. Germline CDR1 MDHEN, CDR2 SYDVKM. Trimming took 5 bases from V and 0 from J, leaving 17 bases between them. The CDR3 extends over 16 amino acids.

The chain couples TRBV9 to TRBJ2-2, with 11 bases identical to TRBD1. The CDR3 is 15 amino acids. V lost 3 bases, J lost 7 bases, and 5 bases stayed unmatched. Germline lookup yields CDR1 SGDLS and CDR2 YYNGEE. The CDR3 sequence is CASSAGQGAGGELFF. The CDR3 nucleotides are TGTGCCAGCAGCGCTGGACAGGGGGCCGGCGGGGAGCTGTTTTTT.

The chain combines TRBV2 with TRBJ1-1, with D possibly TRBD1 on 5 matching bases. Germline V gene lookup returns CDR1 SNHLY and CDR2 FYNNEI. CDR3 length equals 13 residues. Trimming removed 6 bases at V and 0 bases at J, with 8 bases between. CDR3 DNA sequence: TGTGCCAGCAGAGGGGATGTGAACACTGAAGCTTTCTTT. Its translation: CASRGDVNTEAFF. The full variable domain, in which reference TRBV2 and TRBJ1-1 provide the parts outside the CDR3, is EPEVTQTPSHQVTQMGQEVILRCVPISNHLYFYWYRQILGQKVEFLVSFYNNEISEKSEIFDDQFSVERPDGSNFTLKIRSTKLEDSAMYFCASRGDVNTEAFFGQGTRLTVV.

This clone was picked up one time. The chain couples TRBV2 to TRBJ2-5; TRBD2 agrees at 11 bases. Germline V CDR1 and CDR2: SNHLY, FYNNEI. This CDR3 is 15 amino acids long. V lost 6 bases to trimming and J lost 9 bases; unmatched junction nucleotides: 12. The CDR3 loop is CASSPGTSGHAAQYF. In DNA, the CDR3 is TGTGCCAGCAGCCCCGGGACTAGCGGTCATGCGGCCCAGTACTTC.

The CDR3 sequence is CASSDNGIRDTEAFF. CDR3 DNA: TGTGCCAGCAGCGACAATGGCATCAGGGACACTGAAGCTTTCTTT. The chain couples TRBV11-2 to TRBJ1-1; D is perhaps TRBD1 (5 bases). CDR1 and CDR2 (germline): SGHAT, FQNNGV. The CDR3 length is 15 residues. Trimming removed 5 bases at V and 3 bases at J, with 16 bases between.